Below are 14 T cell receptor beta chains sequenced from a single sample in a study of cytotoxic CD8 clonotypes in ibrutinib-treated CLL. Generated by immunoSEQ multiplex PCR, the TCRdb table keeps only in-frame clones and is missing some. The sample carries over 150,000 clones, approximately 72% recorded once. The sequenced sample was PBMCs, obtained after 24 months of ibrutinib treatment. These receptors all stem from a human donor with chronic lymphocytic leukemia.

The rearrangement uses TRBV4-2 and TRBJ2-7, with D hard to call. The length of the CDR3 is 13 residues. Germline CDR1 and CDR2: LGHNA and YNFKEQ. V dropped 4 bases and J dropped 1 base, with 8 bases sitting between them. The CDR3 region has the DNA TGTGCCAGCAGCCCTGACCGGTCCTACGAGCAGTACTTC. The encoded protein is CASSPDRSYEQYF.

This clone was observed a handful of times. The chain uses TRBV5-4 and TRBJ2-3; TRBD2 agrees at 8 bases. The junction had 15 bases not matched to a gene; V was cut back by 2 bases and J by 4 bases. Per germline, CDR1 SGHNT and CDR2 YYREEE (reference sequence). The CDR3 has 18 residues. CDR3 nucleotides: TGTGCCAGCAGCTTAGTTGGTAGCGGGGCTGTGTCCCCAGATACGCAGTATTTT. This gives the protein CASSLVGSGAVSPDTQYF.

The CDR3 region is CASSLDVGQETQYF. CDR3 coding DNA: TGCGCCAGCAGCTTGGATGTAGGGCAAGAGACCCAGTACTTC. This chain connects TRBV5-1 to TRBJ2-5; D unclear. The CDR3 is 14 amino acids. Germline values: CDR1 SGHRS, CDR2 YFSETQ. V gave up 0 bases and J gave up 2 bases, with 8 bases separating them. Based on the CDR3 plus reference TRBV5-1 and TRBJ2-5, the full variable domain is KAGVTQTPRYLIKTRGQQVTLSCSPISGHRSVSWYQQTPGQGLQFLFEYFSETQRNKGNFPGRFSGRQFSNSRSEMNVSTLELGDSALYLCASSLDVGQETQYFGPGTRLLVL.

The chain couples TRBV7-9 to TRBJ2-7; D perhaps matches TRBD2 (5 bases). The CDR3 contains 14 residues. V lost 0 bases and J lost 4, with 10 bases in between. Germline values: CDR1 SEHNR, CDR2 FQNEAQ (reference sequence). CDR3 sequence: CASSLAGLIYEQYF. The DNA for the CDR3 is TGTGCCAGCAGCTTAGCAGGACTCATATACGAGCAGTACTTC.

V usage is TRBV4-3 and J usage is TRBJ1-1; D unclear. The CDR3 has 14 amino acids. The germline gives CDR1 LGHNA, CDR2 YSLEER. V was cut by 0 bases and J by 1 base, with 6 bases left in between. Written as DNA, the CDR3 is TGCGCCAGCAGCCAAGAGGTGGGGAACACTGAAGCTTTCTTT. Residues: CASSQEVGNTEAFF.

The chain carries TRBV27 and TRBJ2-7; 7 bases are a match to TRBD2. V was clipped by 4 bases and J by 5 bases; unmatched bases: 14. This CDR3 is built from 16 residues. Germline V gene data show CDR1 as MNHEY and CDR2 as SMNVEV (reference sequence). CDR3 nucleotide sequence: TGTGCCAGCAGTTGGCCCCAAGGCGGGAGACGCCACGAGCAGTACTTC. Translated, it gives CASSWPQGGRRHEQYF.

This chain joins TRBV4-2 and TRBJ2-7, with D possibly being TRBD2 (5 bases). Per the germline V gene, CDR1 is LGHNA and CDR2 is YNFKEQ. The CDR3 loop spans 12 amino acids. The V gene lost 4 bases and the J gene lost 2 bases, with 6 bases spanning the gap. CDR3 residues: CASSLGTYEQYF. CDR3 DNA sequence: TGTGCCAGCAGCCTCGGGACCTACGAGCAGTACTTC.

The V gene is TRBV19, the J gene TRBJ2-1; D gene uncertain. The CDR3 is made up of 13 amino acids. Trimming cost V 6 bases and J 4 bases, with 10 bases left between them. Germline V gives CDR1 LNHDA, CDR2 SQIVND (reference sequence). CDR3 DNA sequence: TGTGCCAGTAGGCTGGGTCCGTACAATGAGCAGTTCTTC. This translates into CASRLGPYNEQFF.

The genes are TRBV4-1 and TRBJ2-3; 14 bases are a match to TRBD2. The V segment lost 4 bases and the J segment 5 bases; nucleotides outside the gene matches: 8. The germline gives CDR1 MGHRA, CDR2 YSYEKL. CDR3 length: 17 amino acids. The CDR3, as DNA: TGCGCCAGCAGCCTAATCCGGACTAGCGGGAGGAGAGATACGCAGTATTTT. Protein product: CASSLIRTSGRRDTQYF.

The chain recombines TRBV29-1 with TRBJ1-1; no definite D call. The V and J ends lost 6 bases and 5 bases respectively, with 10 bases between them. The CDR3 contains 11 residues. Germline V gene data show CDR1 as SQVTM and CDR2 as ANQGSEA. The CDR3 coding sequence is TGCAGCGTGGGCCACGGGACTGAAGCTTTCTTT. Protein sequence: CSVGHGTEAFF.

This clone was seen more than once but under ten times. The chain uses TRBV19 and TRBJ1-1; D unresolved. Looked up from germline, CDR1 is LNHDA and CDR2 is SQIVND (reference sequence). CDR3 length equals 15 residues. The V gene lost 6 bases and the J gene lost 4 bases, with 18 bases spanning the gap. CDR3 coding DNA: TGTGCCAGTAGCGACTTCTGGCGGGGAGGCACTGAAGCTTTCTTT. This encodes CASSDFWRGGTEAFF. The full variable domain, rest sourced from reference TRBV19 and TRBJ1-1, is DGGITQSPKYLFRKEGQNVTLSCEQNLNHDAMYWYRQDPGQGLRLIYYSQIVNDFQKGDIAEGYSVSREKKESFPLTVTSAQKNPTAFYLCASSDFWRGGTEAFFGQGTRLTVV.

CDR3 amino acids: CAWSQAGFGYGYTF. The CDR3 DNA is TGTGCCTGGAGTCAAGCAGGGTTTGGCTATGGCTACACCTTC. The V and J genes are TRBV30 and TRBJ1-2; perhaps TRBD1 as D (5 bases). V lost 2 bases and J lost 4, with 14 bases in between. The CDR3 is 14 amino acids. From germline, CDR1 is GTSNPN and CDR2 SVGIG (reference sequence).

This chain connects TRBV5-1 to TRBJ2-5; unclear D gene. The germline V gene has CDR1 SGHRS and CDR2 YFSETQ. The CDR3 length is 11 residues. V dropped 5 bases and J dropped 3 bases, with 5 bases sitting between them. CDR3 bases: TGCGCCAGCAGGGACGAAGAGACCCAGTACTTC. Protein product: CASRDEETQYF.

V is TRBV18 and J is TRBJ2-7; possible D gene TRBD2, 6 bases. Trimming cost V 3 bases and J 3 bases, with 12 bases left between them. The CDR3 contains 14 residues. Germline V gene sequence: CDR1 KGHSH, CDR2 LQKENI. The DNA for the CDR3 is TGTGCCAGCTCACCGACCGGGAGAGACTACGAGCAGTACTTC. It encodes CASSPTGRDYEQYF.